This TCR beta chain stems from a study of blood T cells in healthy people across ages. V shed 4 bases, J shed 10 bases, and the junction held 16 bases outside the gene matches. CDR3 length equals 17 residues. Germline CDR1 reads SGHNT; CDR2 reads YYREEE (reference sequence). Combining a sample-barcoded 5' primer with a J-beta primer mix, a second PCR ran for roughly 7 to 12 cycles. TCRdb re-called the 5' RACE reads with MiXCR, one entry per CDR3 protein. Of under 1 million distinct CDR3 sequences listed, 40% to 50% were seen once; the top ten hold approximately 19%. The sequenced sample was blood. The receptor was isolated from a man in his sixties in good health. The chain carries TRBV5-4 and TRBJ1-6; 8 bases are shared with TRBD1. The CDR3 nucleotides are TGTGCCAGCAGCGTAAAATCCAGGGCAGGGGGCAGCTCACCCCTCCACTTT. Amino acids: CASSVKSRAGGSSPLHF.